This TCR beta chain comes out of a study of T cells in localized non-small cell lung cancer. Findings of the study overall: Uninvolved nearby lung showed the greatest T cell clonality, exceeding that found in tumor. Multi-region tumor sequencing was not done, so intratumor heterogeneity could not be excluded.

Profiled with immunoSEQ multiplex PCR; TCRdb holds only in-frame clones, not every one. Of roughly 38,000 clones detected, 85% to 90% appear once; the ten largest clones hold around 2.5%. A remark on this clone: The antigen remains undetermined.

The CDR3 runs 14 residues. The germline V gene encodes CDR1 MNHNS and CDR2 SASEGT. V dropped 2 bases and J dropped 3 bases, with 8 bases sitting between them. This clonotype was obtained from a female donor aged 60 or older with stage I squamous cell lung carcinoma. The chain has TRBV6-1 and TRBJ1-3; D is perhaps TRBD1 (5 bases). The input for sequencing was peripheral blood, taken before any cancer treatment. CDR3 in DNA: TGTGCCAGCAGTGAATTTAGGGGTGGAAACACCATATATTTT. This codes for CASSEFRGGNTIYF.